The clone carrying this T cell receptor beta chain was picked up many times. The record originates from a study of CD8+CD57+ T cells in acquired aplastic anemia. Genomic DNA served as template for TCR beta VDJ and CDR3 profiling. TCRdb passed the reads through MiXCR, listing each CDR3 protein once. Of approximately 220,000 distinct CDR3 sequences in the sample, around 46% were seen once. The CDR3 is 15 amino acids. V lost 0 bases, J lost 0 bases, and 9 bases lay in between. In germline, CDR1 is SQVTM, CDR2 ANQGSEA. In patients chosen for sequencing, flow cytometry had shown CD8+CD57+ cell expansion. This TCR came from a human donor with aplastic anemia. Sequences were obtained from sorted CD4+, CD8+, or CD8+CD57+ T cells (not recorded which) from PBMCs. The chain has TRBV29-1 and TRBJ2-1; D possibly corresponds to TRBD2 (6 bases). The CDR3 DNA follows: TGCAGCGTTGAAGAAGGGAGGAACTCCTACAATGAGCAGTTCTTC. Translated: CSVEEGRNSYNEQFF.